This TCR beta chain was observed in a study of blood T cells in healthy people across ages. Study at large: Template switching recovered approximately one barcoded beta molecule for every two T cells. General study findings and limits: Unknown CMV status may confound age-related changes in expanded clones.

A remark on this clonotype: The antigen remains undetermined.

A second PCR, run for roughly 7 to 11 cycles, used a sample-barcoded 5' primer plus a J-beta primer mix. One entry per CDR3 protein, called by TCRdb with MiXCR from the 5' RACE reads. The sample holds 1.8 million or so distinct CDR3 sequences; about two fifths are singletons and the top ten take roughly 23%. Donors gave around 10 milliliters of peripheral blood apiece. This TCR derives from a human donor in good health. Sequenced material: blood.

The CDR3 loop is CASSLQAAGRTDTQYF. CDR3 bases: TGTGCCAGCAGCTTGCAGGCTGCGGGCCGCACAGATACGCAGTATTTT. The V call is TRBV7-2, the J call TRBJ2-3; tentative D call: TRBD2 (5 bases). From germline, CDR1 is SGHTA and CDR2 FQGNSA. Trimming stripped 3 bases from V and 1 base from J, with 14 bases between. There are 16 residues in the CDR3.